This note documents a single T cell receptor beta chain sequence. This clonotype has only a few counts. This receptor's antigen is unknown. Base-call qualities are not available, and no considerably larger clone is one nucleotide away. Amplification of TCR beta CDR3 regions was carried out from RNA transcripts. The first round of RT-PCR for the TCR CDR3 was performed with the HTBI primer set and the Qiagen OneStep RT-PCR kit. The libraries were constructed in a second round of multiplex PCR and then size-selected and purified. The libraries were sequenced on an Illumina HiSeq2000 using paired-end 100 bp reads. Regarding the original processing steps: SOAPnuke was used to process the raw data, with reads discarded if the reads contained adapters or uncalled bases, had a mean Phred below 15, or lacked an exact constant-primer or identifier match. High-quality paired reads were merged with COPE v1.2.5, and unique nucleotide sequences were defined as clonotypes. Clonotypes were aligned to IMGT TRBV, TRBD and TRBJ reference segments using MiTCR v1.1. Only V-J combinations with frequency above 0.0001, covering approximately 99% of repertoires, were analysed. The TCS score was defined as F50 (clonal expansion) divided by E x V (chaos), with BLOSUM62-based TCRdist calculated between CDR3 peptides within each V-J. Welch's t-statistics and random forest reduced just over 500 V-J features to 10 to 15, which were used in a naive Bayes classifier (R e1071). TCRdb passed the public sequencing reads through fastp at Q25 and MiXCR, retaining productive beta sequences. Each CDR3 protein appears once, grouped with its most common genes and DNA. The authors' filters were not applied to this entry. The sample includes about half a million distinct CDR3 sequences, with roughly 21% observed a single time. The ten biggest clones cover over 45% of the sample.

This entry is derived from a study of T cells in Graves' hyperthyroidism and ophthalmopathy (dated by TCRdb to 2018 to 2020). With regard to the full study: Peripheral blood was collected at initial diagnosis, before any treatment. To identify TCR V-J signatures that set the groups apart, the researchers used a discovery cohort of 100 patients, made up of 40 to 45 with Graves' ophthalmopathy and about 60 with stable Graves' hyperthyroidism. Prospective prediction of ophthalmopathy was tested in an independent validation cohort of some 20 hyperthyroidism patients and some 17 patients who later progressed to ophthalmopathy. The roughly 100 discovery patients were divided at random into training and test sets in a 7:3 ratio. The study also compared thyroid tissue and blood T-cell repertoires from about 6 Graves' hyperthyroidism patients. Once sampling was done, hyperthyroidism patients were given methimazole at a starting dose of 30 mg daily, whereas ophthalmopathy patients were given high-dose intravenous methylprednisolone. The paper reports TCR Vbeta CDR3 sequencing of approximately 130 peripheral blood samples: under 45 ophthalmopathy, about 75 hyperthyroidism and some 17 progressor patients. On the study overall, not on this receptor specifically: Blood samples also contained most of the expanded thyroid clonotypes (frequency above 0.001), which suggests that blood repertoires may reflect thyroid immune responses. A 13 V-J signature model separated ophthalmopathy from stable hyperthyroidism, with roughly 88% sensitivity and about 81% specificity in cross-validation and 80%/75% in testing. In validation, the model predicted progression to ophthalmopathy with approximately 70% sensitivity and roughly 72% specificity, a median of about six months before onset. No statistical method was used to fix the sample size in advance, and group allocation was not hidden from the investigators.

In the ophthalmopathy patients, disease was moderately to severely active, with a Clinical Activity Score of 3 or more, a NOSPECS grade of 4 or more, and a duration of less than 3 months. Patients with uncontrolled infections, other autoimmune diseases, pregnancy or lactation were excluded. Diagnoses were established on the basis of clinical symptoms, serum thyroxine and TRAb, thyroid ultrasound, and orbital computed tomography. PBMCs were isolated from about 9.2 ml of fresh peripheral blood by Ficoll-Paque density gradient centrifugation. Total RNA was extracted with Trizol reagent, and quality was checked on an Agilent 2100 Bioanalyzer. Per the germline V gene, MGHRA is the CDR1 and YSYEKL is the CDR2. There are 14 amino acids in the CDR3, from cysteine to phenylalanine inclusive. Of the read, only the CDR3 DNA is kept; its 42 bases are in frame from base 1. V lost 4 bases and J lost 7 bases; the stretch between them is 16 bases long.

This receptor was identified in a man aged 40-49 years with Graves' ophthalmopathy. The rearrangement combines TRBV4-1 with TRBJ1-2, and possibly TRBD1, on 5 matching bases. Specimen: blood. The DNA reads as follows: TGCGCCAGCAGCCCCGGGACGCAGCCCTTTGGCTACACCTTC. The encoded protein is CASSPGTQPFGYTF.